The source of this T cell receptor (beta chain) is a study of blood T cells in healthy people across ages. The CDR3 totals 13 residues. Trimming removed 5 bases at V and 6 bases at J, with 13 bases between. From germline, CDR1 is SGHTA and CDR2 FQGTGA. Study-wide results and limits: Because donor CMV status was unknown, expanded clonotype changes were possibly confounded. Older age coincided with a roughly linear decline in TCR beta diversity per million T cells.

This clonotype was observed a few times. The target antigen is unknown. A J-beta primer mix and a sample-barcoded 5' primer were used in a second PCR of about 7 to 12 cycles. Every single cDNA molecule received a tag from a template-switch adaptor with 12 random nucleotides. Every sample gave at least 2.5 million paired-end reads containing CDR3. Using its own MiXCR run on the 5' RACE reads, TCRdb lists one record per CDR3 protein. The sample shows about 730,000 distinct CDR3 sequences, roughly 44% of them seen only once. The sequenced sample was blood. This TCR derives from a woman aged 60-75 years in good health. The chain couples TRBV7-3 to TRBJ1-2; no clear D. The CDR3: CASSVIGNDGYTF. The CDR3 coding sequence is TGTGCCAGCAGCGTAATAGGGAATGATGGCTACACCTTC.